The rows below give T cell receptor beta chains drawn from one sample of a study of cytomegalovirus exposure and HLA in healthy donors. TCRdb keeps only in-frame clones here, not all; method: immunoSEQ multiplex PCR. The sample contains 60,000 to 80,000 clones, under 80% of which appear only once. Sequencing used PBMCs. The receptor set was obtained from a woman aged 30 to 39 in good health and CMV-seronegative. Each CDR3 is given with its conserved first and last residue. Each record gives: J gene, V gene, D gene, clone size, CDR3 DNA, CDR3 protein. The D gene is left open where the match is weak. Where a row states a size, it is once, few, many or the class of an expanded clone; other rows omit it.

>TRBJ2-1|TRBV7-3|TRBD2|.
TGTGCCAGCAGCTTAACGGTCCCAGGACTAGCAGGGGACAATGAGCAGTTCTTC
CASSLTVPGLAGDNEQFF
>TRBJ2-2|TRBV5-1|TRBD2|.
TGCGCCAGCAGCTTGGATGCGGGAGGAGGGTACACCGGGGAGCTGTTTTTT
CASSLDAGGGYTGELFF
>TRBJ1-2|TRBV7-2|.|.
TGTGCCAGCAGCCGCCGACAGGATCCCCTTCAAGGCTACACCTTC
CASSRRQDPLQGYTF
>TRBJ1-1|TRBV10-3|.|.
TGTGCCAGCAACCTCCAGGGATCCACTGAAGCTTTCTTT
CASNLQGSTEAFF
>TRBJ1-1|TRBV10-2|TRBD1|.
TGCGCCAGCAGTGACACTCCCTGGGGGACAGGGGGCCTCGCGAACACTGAAGCTTTCTTT
CASSDTPWGTGGLANTEAFF
>TRBJ1-1|TRBV11-2|.|once
TGTGCCAGCAGCCCGACAGAAGGGGCGTTCGGATACGGCAACACTGAAGCTTTCTTT
CASSPTEGAFGYGNTEAFF
>TRBJ1-5|TRBV5-1|.|.
TGCGCCAGCAGCTTCGAGGGATCTGGGGGAGGCCAGCCCCAGCATTTT
CASSFEGSGGGQPQHF
>TRBJ1-2|TRBV7-6|.|once
TGTGCCAGCAGCCCCCGGCAGGGTAGTATAGACTATGGCTACACCTTC
CASSPRQGSIDYGYTF
>TRBJ2-1|TRBV5-1|TRBD2|.
TGCGCCAGCAGCGCTTCGACTAGCGGGGTTCCGGGAAATGAGCAGTTCTTC
CASSASTSGVPGNEQFF
>TRBJ2-1|TRBV25-1|TRBD1|.
TGTGCCAGCAGTGTCGACAGGGGTCCCTACAATGAGCAGTTCTTC
CASSVDRGPYNEQFF
>TRBJ2-5|TRBV2|.|.
TGTGCCAGCAGTGGGGCGGGCGGAAACTTCCTTGGGGAGACCCAGTACTTC
CASSGAGGNFLGETQYF